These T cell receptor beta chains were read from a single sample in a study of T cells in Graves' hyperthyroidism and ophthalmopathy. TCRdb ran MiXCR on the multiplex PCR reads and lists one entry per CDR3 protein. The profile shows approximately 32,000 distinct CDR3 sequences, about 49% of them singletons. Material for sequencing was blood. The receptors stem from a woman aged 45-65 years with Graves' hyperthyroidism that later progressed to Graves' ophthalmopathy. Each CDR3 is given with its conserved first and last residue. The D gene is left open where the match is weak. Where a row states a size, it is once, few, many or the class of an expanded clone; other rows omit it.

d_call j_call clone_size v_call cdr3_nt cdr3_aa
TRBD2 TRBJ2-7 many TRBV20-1 TGCAGTGCTGCATCTGAGTTCCTAGCGGAAAGTCTAGACGAGCAGTACTTC CSAASEFLAESLDEQYF
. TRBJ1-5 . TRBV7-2 TGTGCCGGCAGCCTAGGGCGGGGCAATCGGCCCCAGCACTTT CAGSLGRGNRPQHF
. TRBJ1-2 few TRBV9 TGTGCCAGCAGCGTAGAAGCAGGGACTAACTATGGCTACACCTTC CASSVEAGTNYGYTF
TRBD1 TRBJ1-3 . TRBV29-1 TGCAGCACAGGGGAGGGAAACACCATATATTTT CSTGEGNTIYF
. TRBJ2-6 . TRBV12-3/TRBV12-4 TGTGCCAGCAGTTTTGGGCCCGGGGCCAACGTCCTGACTTTC CASSFGPGANVLTF
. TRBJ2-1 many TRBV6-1 TGTGCCAGCAACTACGTCTACAATGAGCAGTTCTTC CASNYVYNEQFF
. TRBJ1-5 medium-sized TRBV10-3 TGTGCCATCAGTGAGGGCGAATTAAGCAATCAGCCCCAGCATTTT CAISEGELSNQPQHF
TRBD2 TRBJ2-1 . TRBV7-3 TGTGCCAGCAGCGTCCAGACTAGCGGCGAGTTCTTC CASSVQTSGEFF
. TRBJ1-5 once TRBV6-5 TGTGCCAGCAGTTCCCACAGCGGGAGTGCCGCATATACGCAGCATTTT CASSSHSGSAAYTQHF
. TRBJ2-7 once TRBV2 TGTGCCAGCAGGGGGGACTCCCGTTCCATCTACGAGCAGTACTTC CASRGDSRSIYEQYF
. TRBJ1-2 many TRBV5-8 TGTGCCAGCAGCGTGCGAAGCTATGGCTACACCTTC CASSVRSYGYTF
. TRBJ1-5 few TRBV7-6 TGTGCCAGCAGCTTAGATGGCAATCAGCCCCAGCATTTT CASSLDGNQPQHF
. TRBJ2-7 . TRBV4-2 TGTGCCAGCAGCCAATATTTGGGCTACTACGAGCAGTACTTC CASSQYLGYYEQYF
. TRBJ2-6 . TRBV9 TGTGCCAGCAGCGTAGTCGGAGGCACTTTATCTGGGGCCAACGTCCTGACTTTC CASSVVGGTLSGANVLTF
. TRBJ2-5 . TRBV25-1 TGTGCCAGCAGTGAATCGACACTGTACCAAGAGACCCAGTACTTC CASSESTLYQETQYF
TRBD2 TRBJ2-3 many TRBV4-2 TGTGCCAGCAGCTCGCAAGCGGGAGGAGTAGATACGCAGTATTTT CASSSQAGGVDTQYF
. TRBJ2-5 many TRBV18 TGTGCCAGCTCACCGGCGGGTGAAGAGACCCAGTACTTC CASSPAGEETQYF
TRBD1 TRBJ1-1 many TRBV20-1 TGCAGCGCTACCCAGACAGGGCAAAATGAAGCTTTCTTT CSATQTGQNEAFF
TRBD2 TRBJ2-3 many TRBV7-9 TGTGCCAGCAGCCCGCGCGTGTCGGGAGGAGATACGCAGTATTTT CASSPRVSGGDTQYF
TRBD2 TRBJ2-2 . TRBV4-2 TGTGCCAGCTCACCTTCCCCAGCGGGGCGCGACACCGGGGAGCCGTTTTTT CASSPSPAGRDTGEPFF
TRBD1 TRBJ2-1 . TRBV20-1 TGCAGTGACCCCGGGACAGGAAATGAATGTGAGCAGTTCTTC CSDPGTGNECEQFF
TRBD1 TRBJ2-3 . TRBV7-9 TGTGCCAGCAGCTTAGCGGGGACAGCTTACAATGAGCAGTATTTT CASSLAGTAYNEQYF
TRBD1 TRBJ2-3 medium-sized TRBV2 TGTGCCAGCAGATCCGGGACAGGGATGGGGCAGTATTTT CASRSGTGMGQYF
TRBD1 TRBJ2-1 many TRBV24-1 TGTGCCACCAGTGATTCACAGGGGGCGTTTTTGTACAATGAGCAGTTCTTC CATSDSQGAFLYNEQFF
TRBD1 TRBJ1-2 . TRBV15 TGTGCCACCAGCAGGGACAGGCCCGCATATGGCTACACCTTC CATSRDRPAYGYTF
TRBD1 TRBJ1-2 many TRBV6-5 TGTGCCAGCAGCCGCTCTCCTGGGACAGGGAATGGCTACACCTTC CASSRSPGTGNGYTF
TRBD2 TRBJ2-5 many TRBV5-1 TGCGCCAGCAGCCCGCCGGGACTAGCGGGAGTAGAGACCCAGTACTTC CASSPPGLAGVETQYF
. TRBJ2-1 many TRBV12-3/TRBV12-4 TGTGCCAGCAGGTGGTCGTACAATGAGCAGTTCTTC CASRWSYNEQFF
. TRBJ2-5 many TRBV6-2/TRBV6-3 TGTGCCAGCAGTTACATTCTAGATATAGGGACGGAAGAGACCCAGTACTTC CASSYILDIGTEETQYF
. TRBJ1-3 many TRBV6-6 TGTGCCAGCAGGTTTGGCAGCTCTGGAAACACCATATATTTT CASRFGSSGNTIYF
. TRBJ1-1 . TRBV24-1 TGTGCCACCAGTATTGGGGGGGAGTTTCCTGAAGCTTTCTTT CATSIGGEFPEAFF
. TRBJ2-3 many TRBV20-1 TGCAGTGCTAGAGCACCTTGGGGGGCCGAGGGAGATACGCAGTATTTT CSARAPWGAEGDTQYF
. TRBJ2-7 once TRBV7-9 TGTGCCAGCAACTTAGATGACAGGATCTACTACGAGCAGTACTTC CASNLDDRIYYEQYF
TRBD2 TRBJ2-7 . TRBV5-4 TGTGCCAGCAGCTTGCTAAGCGGGGGCTACGAGCAGTACTTC CASSLLSGGYEQYF
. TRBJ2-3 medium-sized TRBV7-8 TGTGCCAGCAGCCCCAGTGGAGATACGCAGTATTTT CASSPSGDTQYF
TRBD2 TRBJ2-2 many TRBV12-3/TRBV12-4 TGTGCCAGCAGTTTGGTTCGGGGGAGGGCAGGCGGGGAGCTGTTTTTT CASSLVRGRAGGELFF
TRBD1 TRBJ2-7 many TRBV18 TGTGCCAGCTCACCACCAGGACAGGGGTCCTACGAGCAGTACTTC CASSPPGQGSYEQYF
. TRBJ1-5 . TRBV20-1 TGCAGTGCTACTTGGGGGGCCCAAGAGACCCAGCATTTT CSATWGAQETQHF
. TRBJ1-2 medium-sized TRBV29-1 TGCAGCGTCGCTCGGGACGGTGGGACTGGCTACACCTTC CSVARDGGTGYTF
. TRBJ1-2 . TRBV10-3 TGTGCCATCAGTGAGGGCAGGGGTGAGGTTTTGGGCTACACCTTC CAISEGRGEVLGYTF